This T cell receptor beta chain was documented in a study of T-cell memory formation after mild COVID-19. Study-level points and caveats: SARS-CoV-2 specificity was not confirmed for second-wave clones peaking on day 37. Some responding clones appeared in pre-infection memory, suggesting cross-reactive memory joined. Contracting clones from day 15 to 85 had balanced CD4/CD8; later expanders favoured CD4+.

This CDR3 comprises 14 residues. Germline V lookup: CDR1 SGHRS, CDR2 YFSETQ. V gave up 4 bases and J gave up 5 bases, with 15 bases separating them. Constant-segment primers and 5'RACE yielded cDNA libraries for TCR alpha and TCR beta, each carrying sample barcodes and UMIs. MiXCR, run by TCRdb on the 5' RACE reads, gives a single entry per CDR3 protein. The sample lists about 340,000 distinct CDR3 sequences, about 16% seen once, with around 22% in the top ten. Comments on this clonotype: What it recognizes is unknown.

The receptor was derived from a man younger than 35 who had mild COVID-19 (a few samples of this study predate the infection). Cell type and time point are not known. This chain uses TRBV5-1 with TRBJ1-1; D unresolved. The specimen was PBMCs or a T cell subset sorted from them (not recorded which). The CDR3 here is CASSPPGLPTEAFF. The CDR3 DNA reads TGCGCCAGCAGCCCCCCAGGCCTCCCGACTGAAGCTTTCTTT.